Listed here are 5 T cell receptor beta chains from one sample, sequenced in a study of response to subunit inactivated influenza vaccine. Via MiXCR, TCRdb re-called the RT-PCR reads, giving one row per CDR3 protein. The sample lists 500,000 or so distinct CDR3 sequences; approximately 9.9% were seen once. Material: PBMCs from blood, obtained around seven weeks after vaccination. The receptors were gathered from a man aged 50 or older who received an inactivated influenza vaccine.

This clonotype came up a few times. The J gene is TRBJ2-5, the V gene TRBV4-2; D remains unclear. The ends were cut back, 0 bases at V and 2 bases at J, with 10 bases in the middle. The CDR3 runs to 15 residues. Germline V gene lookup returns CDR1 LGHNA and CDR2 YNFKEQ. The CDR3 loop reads CASSQELGDQETQYF. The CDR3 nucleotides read TGTGCCAGCAGCCAAGAATTAGGAGATCAAGAGACCCAGTACTTC.

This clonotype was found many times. The CDR3 is CASNLQVSTDTQYF. In nucleotides, the CDR3 is TGTGCCAGCAATCTACAGGTTAGCACAGATACGCAGTATTTT. The chain links TRBV2 to TRBJ2-3, with D tentatively TRBD1 (5 bases). CDR1 is SNHLY, CDR2 FYNNEI, per germline. The CDR3 loop spans 14 amino acids. Between the trimmed V and J ends, which lost 7 bases and 0 bases, there was a span of 11 bases.

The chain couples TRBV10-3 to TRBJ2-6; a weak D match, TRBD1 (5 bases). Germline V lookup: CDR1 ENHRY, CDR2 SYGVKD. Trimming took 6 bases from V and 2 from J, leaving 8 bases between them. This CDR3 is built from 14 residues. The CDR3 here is CAIRQGAGANVLTF. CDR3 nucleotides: TGTGCCATCAGGCAGGGCGCTGGGGCCAACGTCCTGACTTTC.

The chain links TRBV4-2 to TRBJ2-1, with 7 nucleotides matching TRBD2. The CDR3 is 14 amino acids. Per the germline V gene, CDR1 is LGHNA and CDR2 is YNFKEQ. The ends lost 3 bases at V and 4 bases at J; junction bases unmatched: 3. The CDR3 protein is CASSHWEGYNEQFF. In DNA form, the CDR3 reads TGTGCCAGCAGCCACTGGGAGGGATACAATGAGCAGTTCTTC.

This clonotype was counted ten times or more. This CDR3 is CSARDGGLHNEQFF. CDR3 coding DNA: TGCAGTGCTAGAGATGGGGGACTACACAATGAGCAGTTCTTC. The gene calls are TRBV20-1 and TRBJ2-1; 7 bases match TRBD2. This CDR3 is 14 amino acids long. The trim removed 0 bases at V and 5 bases at J, leaving 4 bases unmatched. Per germline, CDR1 DFQATT and CDR2 SNEGSKA (reference sequence).